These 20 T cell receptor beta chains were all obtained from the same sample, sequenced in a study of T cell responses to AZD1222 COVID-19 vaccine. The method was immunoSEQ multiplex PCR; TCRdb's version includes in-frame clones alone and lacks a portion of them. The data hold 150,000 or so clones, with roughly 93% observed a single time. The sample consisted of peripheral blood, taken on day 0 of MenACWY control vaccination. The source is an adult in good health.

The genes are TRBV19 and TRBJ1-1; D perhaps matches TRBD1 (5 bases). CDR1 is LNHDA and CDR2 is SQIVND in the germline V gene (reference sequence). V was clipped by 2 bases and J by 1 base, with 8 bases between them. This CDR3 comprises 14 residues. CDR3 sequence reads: CASSIQGENTEAFF. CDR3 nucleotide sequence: TGTGCCAGTAGTATACAGGGAGAGAACACTGAAGCTTTCTTT.

The CDR3 region has the DNA TGCAGCGTTGAAGATCCCAGGGGTCCTAACTATGGCTACACCTTC. Translating it yields CSVEDPRGPNYGYTF. The chain combines TRBV29-1 with TRBJ1-2, with D maybe TRBD1 (6 bases). In germline, CDR1 is SQVTM, CDR2 ANQGSEA. This CDR3 contains 15 residues. Between the trimmed V and J ends, which lost 0 bases and 0 bases, there was a span of 11 bases.

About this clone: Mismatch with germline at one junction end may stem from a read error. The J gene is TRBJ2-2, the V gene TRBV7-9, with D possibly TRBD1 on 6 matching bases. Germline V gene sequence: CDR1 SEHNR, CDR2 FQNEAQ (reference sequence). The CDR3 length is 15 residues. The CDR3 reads CASRGGIGNAGELFF. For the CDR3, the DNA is TGTGCCAGCCGAGGGGGAATAGGGAACGCCGGGGAGCTGTTTTTT. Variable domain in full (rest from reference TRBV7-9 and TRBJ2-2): DTGVSQNPRHKITKRGQNVTFRCDPISEHNRLYWYRQTLGQGPEFLTYFQNEAQLEKSRLLSDRFSAERPKGSFSTLEIQRTEQGDSAMYLCASRGGIGNAGELFFGEGSRLTVL.

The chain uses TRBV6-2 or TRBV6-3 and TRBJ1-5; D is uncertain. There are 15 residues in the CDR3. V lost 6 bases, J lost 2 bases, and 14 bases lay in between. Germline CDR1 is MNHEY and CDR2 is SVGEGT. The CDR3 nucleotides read TGTGCCAGCAGCAACAGTTTCCTGGGCAATCAGCCCCAGCATTTT. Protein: CASSNSFLGNQPQHF.

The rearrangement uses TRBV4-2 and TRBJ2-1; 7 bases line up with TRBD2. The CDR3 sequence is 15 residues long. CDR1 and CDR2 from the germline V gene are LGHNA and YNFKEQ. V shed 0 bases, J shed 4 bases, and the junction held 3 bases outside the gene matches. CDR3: CASSQDPGGYNEQFF. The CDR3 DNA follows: TGTGCCAGCAGCCAAGACCCGGGGGGATACAATGAGCAGTTCTTC.

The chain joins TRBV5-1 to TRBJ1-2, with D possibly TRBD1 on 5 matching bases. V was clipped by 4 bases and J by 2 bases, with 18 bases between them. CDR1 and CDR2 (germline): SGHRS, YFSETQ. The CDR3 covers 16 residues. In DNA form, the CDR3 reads TGCGCCAGCAGCCCGGGTCTTAGGGACCAAAACTATGGCTACACCTTC. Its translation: CASSPGLRDQNYGYTF.

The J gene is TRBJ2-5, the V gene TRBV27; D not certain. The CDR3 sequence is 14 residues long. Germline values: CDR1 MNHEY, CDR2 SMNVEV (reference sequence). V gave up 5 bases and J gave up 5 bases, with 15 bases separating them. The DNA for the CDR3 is TGTGCCAGCAGTCCCCGGACCGGATTGGAGACCCAGTACTTC. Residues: CASSPRTGLETQYF.

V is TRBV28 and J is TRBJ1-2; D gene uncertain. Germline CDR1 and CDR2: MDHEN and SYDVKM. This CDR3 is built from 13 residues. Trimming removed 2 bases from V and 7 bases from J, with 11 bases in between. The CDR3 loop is CASSLGGRLGYTF. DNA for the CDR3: TGTGCCAGCAGTTTAGGTGGAAGACTTGGCTACACCTTC.

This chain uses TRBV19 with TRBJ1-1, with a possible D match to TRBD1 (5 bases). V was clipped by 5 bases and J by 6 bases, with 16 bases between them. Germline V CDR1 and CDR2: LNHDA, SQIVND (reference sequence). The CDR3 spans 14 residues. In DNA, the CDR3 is TGTGCCAGTAGTTTCTGGGCCCCGGGGGCTGAAGCTTTCTTT. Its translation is CASSFWAPGAEAFF.

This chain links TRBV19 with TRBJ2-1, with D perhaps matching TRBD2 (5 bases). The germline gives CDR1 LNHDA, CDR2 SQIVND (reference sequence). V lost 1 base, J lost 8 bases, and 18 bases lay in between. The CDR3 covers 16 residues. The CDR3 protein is CASSIGGRTFGDEQFF. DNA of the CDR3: TGTGCCAGTAGTATAGGAGGCAGGACTTTTGGGGATGAGCAGTTCTTC.

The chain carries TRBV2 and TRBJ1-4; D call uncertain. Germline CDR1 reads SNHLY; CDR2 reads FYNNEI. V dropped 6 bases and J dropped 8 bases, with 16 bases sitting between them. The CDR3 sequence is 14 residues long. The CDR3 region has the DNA TGTGCCAGCAGCGTTGGTCACGCTGGAGAAAAACTGTTTTTT. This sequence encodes CASSVGHAGEKLFF.

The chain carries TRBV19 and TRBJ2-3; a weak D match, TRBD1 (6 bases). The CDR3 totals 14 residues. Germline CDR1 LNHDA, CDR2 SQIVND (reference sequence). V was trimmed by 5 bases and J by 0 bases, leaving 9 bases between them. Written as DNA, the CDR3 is TGTGCCAGTAGTCGGACAGTTAGCACAGATACGCAGTATTTT. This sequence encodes CASSRTVSTDTQYF.

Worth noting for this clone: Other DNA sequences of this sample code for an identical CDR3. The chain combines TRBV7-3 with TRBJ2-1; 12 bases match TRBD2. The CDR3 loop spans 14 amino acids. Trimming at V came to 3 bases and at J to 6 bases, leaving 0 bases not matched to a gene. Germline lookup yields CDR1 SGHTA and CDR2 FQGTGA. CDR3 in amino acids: CASSLTSGSNEQFF. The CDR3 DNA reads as TGTGCCAGCAGCTTGACTAGCGGGAGCAATGAGCAGTTCTTC.

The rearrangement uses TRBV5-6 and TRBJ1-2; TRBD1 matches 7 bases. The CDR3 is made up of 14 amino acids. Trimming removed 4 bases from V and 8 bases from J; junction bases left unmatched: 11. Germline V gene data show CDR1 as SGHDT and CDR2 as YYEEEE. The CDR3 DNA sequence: TGTGCCAGCAGCCAAAGGACAGGTCTAGGGGGCTACACCTTC. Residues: CASSQRTGLGGYTF.

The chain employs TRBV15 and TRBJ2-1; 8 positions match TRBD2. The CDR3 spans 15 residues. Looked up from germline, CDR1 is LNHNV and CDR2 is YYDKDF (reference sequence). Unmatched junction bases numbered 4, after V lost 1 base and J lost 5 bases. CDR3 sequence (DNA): TGTGCCACCAGCAGAGCACTAGCGGCCAACAATGAGCAGTTCTTC. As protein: CATSRALAANNEQFF.

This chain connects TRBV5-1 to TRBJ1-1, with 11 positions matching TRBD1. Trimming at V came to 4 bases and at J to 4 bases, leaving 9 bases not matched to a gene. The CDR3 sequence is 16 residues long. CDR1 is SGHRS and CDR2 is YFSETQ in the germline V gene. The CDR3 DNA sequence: TGCGCCAGCAGCCCTCACCACGGGACAGGGGGCACTGAAGCTTTCTTT. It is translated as CASSPHHGTGGTEAFF.

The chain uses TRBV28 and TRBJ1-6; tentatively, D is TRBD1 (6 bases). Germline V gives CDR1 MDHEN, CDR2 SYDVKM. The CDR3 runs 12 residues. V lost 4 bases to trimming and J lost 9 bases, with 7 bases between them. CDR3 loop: CASSSQGSPLHF. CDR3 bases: TGTGCCAGCAGTTCACAGGGTTCACCCCTCCACTTT.

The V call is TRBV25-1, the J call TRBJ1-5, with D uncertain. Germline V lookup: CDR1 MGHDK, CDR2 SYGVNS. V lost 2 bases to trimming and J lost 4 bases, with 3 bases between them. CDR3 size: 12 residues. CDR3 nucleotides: TGTGCCAGCAGTGAAGGAAATCAGCCCCAGCATTTT. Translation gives CASSEGNQPQHF. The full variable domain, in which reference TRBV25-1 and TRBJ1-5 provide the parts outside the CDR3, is EADIYQTPRYLVIGTGKKITLECSQTMGHDKMYWYQQDPGMELHLIHYSYGVNSTEKGDLSSESTVSRIRTEHFPLTLESARPSHTSQYLCASSEGNQPQHFGDGTRLSIL.

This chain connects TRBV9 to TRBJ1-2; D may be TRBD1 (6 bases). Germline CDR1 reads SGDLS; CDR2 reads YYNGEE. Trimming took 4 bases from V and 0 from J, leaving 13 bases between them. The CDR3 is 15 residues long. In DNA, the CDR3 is TGTGCCAGCAGCCCCAGGACAGAAGCTAACTATGGCTACACCTTC. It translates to CASSPRTEANYGYTF.

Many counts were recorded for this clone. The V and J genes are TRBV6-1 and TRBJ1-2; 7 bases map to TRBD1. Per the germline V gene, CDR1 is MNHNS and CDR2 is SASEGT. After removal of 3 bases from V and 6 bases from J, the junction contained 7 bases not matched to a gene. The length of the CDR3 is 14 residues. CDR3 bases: TGTGCCAGCAGTGACCTCAGGGGGGCGAATGGCTACACCTTC. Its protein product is CASSDLRGANGYTF.